This TCR beta chain derives from a study of cytomegalovirus exposure and HLA in healthy donors. The PCR contained 60 Vbeta and 13 Jbeta primers. Libraries were prepared by immunoSEQ multiplex PCR; TCRdb keeps only in-frame clonotypes and omits some of them. Its clone listing holds roughly 53,000 clones. V lost 2 bases, J lost 5 bases, and 13 bases stayed unmatched. Germline V CDR1 and CDR2: SGHRS, YFSETQ. The CDR3 totals 18 residues. This sequence originates from a man aged 18 to 30 in good health and CMV-seropositive. The sample consisted of PBMCs. The V gene is TRBV5-1, the J gene TRBJ2-1; TRBD2 matches 10 bases. CDR3 loop: CASSFAPGSGRSDNEQFF. The CDR3 DNA reads TGCGCCAGCAGCTTTGCTCCGGGTAGCGGGAGGTCTGACAATGAGCAGTTCTTC.